The sequence of this T cell receptor (beta chain) was determined in a study of cytomegalovirus exposure and HLA in healthy donors. Study results and caveats: Cytomegalovirus association was assigned to about 150 TCR beta chains.

The primer mix had 60 Vbeta and 13 Jbeta primers. The assay was immunoSEQ multiplex PCR, and TCRdb's table has in-frame clones only and misses some. The sample holds roughly 110,000 clones, about 70% seen once. For this clone: The target antigen is unknown.

The length of the CDR3 is 16 residues. V lost 5 bases and J lost 2; bases outside the gene matches: 9. Per germline, CDR1 LNHDA and CDR2 SQIVND (reference sequence). The rearrangement joins TRBV19 to TRBJ2-7; 10 bases fit TRBD2. The specimen sequenced was PBMCs. The receptor was isolated from a human donor in good health. This CDR3 reads CASSPLAGGSTYEQYF. CDR3 DNA sequence: TGTGCCAGTAGTCCTTTAGCGGGGGGATCCACCTACGAGCAGTACTTC.